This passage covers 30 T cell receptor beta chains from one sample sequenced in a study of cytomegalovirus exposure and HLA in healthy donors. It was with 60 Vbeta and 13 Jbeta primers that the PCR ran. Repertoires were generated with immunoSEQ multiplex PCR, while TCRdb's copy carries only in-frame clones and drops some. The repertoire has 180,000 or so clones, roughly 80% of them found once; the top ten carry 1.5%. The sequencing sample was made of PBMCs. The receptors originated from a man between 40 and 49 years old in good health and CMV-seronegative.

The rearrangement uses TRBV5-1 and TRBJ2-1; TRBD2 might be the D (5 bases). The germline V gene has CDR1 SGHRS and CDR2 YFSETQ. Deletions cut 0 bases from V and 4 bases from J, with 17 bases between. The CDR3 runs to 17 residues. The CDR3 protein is CASSLEPPALVYNEQFF. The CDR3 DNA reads TGCGCCAGCAGCTTGGAGCCACCCGCACTAGTATACAATGAGCAGTTCTTC.

DNA of the CDR3: TGTGCCTGGGGGGCTACGGGGGGGAGTGGCTACACCTTC. Encoded protein: CAWGATGGSGYTF. V and J are TRBV30 and TRBJ1-2; D perhaps matches TRBD1 (5 bases). Trimming took off 5 bases at V and 7 bases at J, with 17 bases between the two ends. The CDR3 sequence is 13 residues long. The germline gives CDR1 GTSNPN, CDR2 SVGIG (reference sequence).

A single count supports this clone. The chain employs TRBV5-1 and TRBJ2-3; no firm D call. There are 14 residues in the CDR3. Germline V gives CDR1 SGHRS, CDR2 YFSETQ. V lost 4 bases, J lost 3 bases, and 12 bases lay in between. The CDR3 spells CASSPQSLTDTQYF. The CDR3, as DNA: TGCGCCAGCAGCCCGCAGTCGTTGACAGATACGCAGTATTTT.

The CDR3 DNA sequence: TGCGCCAGCAGCTTGGAGGGCAGGGGTGGGACTGAAGCTTTCTTT. Amino acids: CASSLEGRGGTEAFF. The chain is built from TRBV5-1 and TRBJ1-1, with D tentatively TRBD1 (6 bases). The germline gives CDR1 SGHRS, CDR2 YFSETQ. The CDR3 is 15 amino acids. The V gene lost 0 bases and the J gene lost 5 bases, with 14 bases spanning the gap.

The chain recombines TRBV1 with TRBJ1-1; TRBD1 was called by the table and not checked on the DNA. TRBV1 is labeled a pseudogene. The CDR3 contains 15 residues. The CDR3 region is CTSSQEDRGETEAFF. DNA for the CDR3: TGCACCAGCAGCCAGGAGGACAGGGGAGAAACTGAAGCTTTCTTT.

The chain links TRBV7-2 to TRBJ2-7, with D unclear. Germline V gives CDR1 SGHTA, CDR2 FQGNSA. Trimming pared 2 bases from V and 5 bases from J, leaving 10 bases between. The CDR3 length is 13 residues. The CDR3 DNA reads TGTGCCAGCAGCTTACCTCCTCTTGACGAGCAGTACTTC. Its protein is CASSLPPLDEQYF.

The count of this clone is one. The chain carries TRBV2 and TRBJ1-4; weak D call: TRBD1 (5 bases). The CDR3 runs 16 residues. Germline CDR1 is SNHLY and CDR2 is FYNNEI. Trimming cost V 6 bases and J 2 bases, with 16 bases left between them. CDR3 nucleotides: TGTGCCAGCAGCAGGACAAAAAGTAGGACTAATGAAAAACTGTTTTTT. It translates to CASSRTKSRTNEKLFF.

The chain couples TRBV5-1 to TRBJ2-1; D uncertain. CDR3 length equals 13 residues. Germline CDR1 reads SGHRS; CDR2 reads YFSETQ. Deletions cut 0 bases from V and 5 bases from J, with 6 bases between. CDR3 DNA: TGCGCCAGCAGCTTGGTGAGCCACAATGAGCAGTTCTTC. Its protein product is CASSLVSHNEQFF.

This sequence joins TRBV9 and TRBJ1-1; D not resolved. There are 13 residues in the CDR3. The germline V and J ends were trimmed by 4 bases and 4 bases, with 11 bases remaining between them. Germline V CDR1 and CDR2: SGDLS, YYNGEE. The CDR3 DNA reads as TGTGCCAGCAGCTCAGGAGGAGGCACTGAAGCTTTCTTT. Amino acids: CASSSGGGTEAFF.

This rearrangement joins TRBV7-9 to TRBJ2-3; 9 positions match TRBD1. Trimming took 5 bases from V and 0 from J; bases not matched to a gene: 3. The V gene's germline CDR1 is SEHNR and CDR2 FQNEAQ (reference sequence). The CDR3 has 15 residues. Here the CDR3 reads CASSAGTGSTDTQYF. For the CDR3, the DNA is TGTGCCAGCAGCGCCGGGACAGGGAGCACAGATACGCAGTATTTT.

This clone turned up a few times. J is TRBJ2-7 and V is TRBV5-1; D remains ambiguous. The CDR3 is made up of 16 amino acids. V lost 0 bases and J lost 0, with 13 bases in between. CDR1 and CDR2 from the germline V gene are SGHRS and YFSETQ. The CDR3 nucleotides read TGCGCCAGCAGCTTGGCGGTCAGGCCCCCCTCCTACGAGCAGTACTTC. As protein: CASSLAVRPPSYEQYF.

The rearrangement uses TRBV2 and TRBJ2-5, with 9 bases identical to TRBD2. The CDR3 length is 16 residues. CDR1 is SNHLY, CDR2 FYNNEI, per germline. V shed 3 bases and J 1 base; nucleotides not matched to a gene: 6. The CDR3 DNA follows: TGTGCCAGCAGTGAGGAAAGGACTAGCGCCCAAGAGACCCAGTACTTC. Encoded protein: CASSEERTSAQETQYF.

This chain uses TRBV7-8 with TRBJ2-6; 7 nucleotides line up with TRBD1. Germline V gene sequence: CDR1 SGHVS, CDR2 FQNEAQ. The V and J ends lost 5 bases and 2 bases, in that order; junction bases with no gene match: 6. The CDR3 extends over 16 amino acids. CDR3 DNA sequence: TGTGCCAGCAGCCACACGACAGGGACTGGGGCCAACGTCCTGACTTTC. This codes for CASSHTTGTGANVLTF.

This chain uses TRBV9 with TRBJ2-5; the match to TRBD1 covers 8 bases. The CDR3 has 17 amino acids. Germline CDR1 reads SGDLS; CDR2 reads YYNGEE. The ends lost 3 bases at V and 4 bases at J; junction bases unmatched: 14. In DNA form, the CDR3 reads TGTGCCAGCAGCGGTCTACCAGGGGGCTACCGCCGAGAGACCCAGTACTTC. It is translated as CASSGLPGGYRRETQYF.

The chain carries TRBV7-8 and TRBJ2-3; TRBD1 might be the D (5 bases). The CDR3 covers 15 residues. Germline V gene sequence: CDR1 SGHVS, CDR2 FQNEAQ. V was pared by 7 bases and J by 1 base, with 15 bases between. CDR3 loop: CASIRLGQRTDTQYF. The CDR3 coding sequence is TGTGCCAGCATCCGCCTGGGGCAGCGCACAGATACGCAGTATTTT. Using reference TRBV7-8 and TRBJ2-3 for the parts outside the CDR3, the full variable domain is GAGVSQSPRYKVAKRGQDVALRCDPISGHVSLFWYQQALGQGPEFLTYFQNEAQLDKSGLPSDRFFAERPEGSVSTLKIQRTQQEDSAVYLCASIRLGQRTDTQYFGPGTRLTVL.

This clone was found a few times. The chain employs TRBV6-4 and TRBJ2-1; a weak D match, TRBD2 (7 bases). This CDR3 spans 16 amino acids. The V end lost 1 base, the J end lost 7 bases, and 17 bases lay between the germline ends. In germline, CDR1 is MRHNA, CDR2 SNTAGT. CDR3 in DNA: TGTGCCAGCAGTGACTGGGGGGGGCCCCGGTGGAATGAGCAGTTCTTC. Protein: CASSDWGGPRWNEQFF.

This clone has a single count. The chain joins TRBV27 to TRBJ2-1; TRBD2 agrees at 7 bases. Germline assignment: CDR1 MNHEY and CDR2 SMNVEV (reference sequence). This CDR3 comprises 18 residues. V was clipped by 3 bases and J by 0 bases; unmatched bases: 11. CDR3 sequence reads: CASSFRLAVLGSYNEQFF. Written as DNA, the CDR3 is TGTGCCAGCAGTTTTCGCCTAGCGGTGTTGGGCTCCTACAATGAGCAGTTCTTC.

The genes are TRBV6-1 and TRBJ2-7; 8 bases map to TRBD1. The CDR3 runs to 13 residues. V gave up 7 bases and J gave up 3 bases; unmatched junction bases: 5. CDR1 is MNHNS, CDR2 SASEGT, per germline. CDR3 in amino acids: CASKETGVYEQYF. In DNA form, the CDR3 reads TGTGCCAGCAAAGAGACAGGGGTCTACGAGCAGTACTTC.

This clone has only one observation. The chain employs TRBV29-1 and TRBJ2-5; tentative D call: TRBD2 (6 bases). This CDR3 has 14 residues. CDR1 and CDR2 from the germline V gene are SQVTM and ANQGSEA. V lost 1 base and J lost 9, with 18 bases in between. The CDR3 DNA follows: TGCAGCGTTGAAGGGGGTCTAGGACGGGACTCCCAGTACTTC. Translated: CSVEGGLGRDSQYF.

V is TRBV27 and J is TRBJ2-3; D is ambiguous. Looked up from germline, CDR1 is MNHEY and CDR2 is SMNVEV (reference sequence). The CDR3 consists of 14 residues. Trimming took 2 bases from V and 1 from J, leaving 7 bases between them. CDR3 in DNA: TGTGCCAGCAGTTTACTCGGAGGCACAGATACGCAGTATTTT. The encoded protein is CASSLLGGTDTQYF.

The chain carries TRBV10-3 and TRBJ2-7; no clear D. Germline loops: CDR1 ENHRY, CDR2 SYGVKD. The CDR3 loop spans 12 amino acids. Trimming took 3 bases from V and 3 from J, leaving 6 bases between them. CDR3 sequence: CAISDSVYEQYF. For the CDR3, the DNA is TGTGCCATCAGTGATTCCGTCTACGAGCAGTACTTC.

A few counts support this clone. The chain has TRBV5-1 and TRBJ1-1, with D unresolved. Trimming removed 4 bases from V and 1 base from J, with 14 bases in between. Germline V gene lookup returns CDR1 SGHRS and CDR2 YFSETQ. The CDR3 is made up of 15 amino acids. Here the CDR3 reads CASSLEVRPNTEAFF. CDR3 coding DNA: TGCGCCAGCAGCCTTGAAGTCAGGCCGAACACTGAAGCTTTCTTT.

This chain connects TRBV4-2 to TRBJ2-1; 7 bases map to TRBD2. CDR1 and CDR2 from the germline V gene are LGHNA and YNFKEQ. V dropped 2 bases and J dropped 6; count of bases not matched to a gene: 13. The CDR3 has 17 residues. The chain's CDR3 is CASSQPPGLVLSNEQFF. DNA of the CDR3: TGTGCCAGCAGCCAACCGCCCGGACTAGTGCTTAGCAATGAGCAGTTCTTC.

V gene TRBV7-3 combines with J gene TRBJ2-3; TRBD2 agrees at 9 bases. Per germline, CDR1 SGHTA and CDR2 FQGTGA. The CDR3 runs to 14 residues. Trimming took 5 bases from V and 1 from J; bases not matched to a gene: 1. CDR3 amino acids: CASSPSGGTDTQYF. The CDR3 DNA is TGTGCCAGCAGCCCTAGCGGGGGCACAGATACGCAGTATTTT.

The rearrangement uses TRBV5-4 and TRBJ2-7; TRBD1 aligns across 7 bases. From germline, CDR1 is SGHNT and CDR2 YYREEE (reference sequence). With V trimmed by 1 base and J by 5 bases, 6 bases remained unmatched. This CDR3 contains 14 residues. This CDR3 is CASSLKTGKDEQYF. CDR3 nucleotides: TGTGCCAGCAGCTTGAAGACAGGGAAAGACGAGCAGTACTTC.

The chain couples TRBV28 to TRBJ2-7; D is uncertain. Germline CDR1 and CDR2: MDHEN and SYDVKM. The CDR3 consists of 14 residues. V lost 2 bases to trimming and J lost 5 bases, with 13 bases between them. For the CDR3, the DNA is TGTGCCAGCAGTTTAGTATCCGTGGCCCACGAGCAGTACTTC. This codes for CASSLVSVAHEQYF.

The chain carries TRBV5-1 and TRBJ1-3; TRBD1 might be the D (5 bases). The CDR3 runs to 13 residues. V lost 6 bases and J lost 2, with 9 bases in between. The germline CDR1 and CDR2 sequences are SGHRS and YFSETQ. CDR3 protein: CASKQDTGNTIYF. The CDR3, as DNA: TGCGCCAGCAAGCAGGACACTGGAAACACCATATATTTT.

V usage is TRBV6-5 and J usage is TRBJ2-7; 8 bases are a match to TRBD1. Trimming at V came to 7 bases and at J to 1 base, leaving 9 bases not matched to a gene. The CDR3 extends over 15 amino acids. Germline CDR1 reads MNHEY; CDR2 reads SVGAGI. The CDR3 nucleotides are TGTGCCAGCAACAGGGGGACTTCTACTTCCTACGAGCAGTACTTC. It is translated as CASNRGTSTSYEQYF.

In DNA, the CDR3 is TGTGCCAGCAGTTACAGAGCTTATAGCAATCAGCCCCAGCATTTT. This gives the protein CASSYRAYSNQPQHF. The chain employs TRBV27 and TRBJ1-5; D gene uncertain. Germline CDR1 is MNHEY and CDR2 is SMNVEV (reference sequence). Trimming cost V 4 bases and J 0 bases, with 10 bases left between them. CDR3 size: 15 residues.

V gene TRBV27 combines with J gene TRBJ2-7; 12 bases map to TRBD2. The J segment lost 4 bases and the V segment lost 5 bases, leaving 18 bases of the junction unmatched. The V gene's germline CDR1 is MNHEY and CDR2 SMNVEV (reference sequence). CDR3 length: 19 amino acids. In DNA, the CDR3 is TGTGCCAGCAGTCCCGCCGAGGCAGTCCTAGCGGGGGGGCAGTACGAGCAGTACTTC. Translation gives CASSPAEAVLAGGQYEQYF.